This is a list of T cell receptor beta chains from one sample in a study of blood T cell repertoires in COVID-19. Some clones are missing from TCRdb's copy, which holds only in-frame ones; the method was immunoSEQ multiplex PCR. In the table there are about 280,000 clones, 90% of which are singletons. Material: PBMCs or T cells enriched from blood (not recorded which). The origin of the receptors is a woman aged 18-29 years with acute COVID-19. The CDR3 runs from the conserved cysteine through the conserved F or W. A D gene is named only where the DNA matches it firmly.

TRBV11-2	17	TRBJ2-5	TRBD2	CASSARLAKRPQETQYF	TGTGCCAGCAGCGCCCGACTAGCTAAACGGCCTCAAGAGACCCAGTACTTC
TRBV18	16	TRBJ2-1	TRBD2	CASSPRGAGGYNEQFF	TGTGCCAGCTCACCAAGAGGAGCGGGAGGATACAATGAGCAGTTCTTC
TRBV29-1	21	TRBJ1-1	NA	CSADKFQISVGPGFLNTEAFF	TGCAGCGCAGACAAATTCCAAATCTCGGTAGGTCCAGGGTTCCTGAACACTGAAGCTTTCTTT
TRBV5-8	15	TRBJ1-2	TRBD1	CASSQNIGTGYGYTF	TGTGCCAGCAGCCAAAACATTGGGACAGGCTATGGCTACACCTTC
TRBV7-8	17	TRBJ2-6	NA	CASSFRGTSSGANVLTF	TGTGCCAGCAGCTTCAGGGGAACGAGCTCTGGGGCCAACGTCCTGACTTTC
TRBV11-2	14	TRBJ1-4	NA	CASSPGPQGEKLFF	TGTGCCAGCAGCCCGGGGCCACAGGGTGAAAAACTGTTTTTT
TRBV28	15	TRBJ2-3	NA	CASRPFGRSTDTQYF	TGTGCCAGCAGACCCTTTGGGAGAAGCACAGATACGCAGTATTTT
TRBV7-2	17	TRBJ2-7	NA	CASSLKRGASDRYEQYF	TGTGCCAGCAGTTTAAAACGCGGGGCTAGCGATCGCTACGAGCAGTACTTC
TRBV5-1	17	TRBJ2-1	NA	CASSLRTVFTSYNEQFF	TGCGCCAGCAGCTTAAGGACAGTATTTACCTCCTACAATGAGCAGTTCTTC
TRBV4-1	16	TRBJ2-1	NA	CASSQSRGSNYNEQFF	TGCGCCAGCAGCCAATCCAGAGGATCCAACTACAATGAGCAGTTCTTC